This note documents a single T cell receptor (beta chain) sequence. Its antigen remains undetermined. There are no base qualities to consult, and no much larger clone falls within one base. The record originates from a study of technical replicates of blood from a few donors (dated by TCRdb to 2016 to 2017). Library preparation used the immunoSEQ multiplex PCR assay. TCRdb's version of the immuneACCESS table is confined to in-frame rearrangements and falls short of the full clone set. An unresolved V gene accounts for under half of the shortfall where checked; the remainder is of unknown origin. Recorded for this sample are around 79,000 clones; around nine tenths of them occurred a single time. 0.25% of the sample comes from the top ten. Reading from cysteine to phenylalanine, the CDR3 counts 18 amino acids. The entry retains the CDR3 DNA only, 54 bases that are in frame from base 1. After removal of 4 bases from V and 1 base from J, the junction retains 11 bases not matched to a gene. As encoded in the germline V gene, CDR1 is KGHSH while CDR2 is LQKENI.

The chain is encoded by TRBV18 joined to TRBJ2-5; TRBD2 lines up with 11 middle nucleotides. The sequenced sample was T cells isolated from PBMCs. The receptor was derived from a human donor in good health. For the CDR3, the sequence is CASSQSLGTSGFQETQYF. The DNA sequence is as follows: TGTGCCAGCTCACAATCCTTAGGGACTAGCGGATTCCAAGAGACCCAGTACTTC.